Below are 15 T cell receptor beta chains sequenced from a single sample in a study of T-cell memory formation after mild COVID-19. TCRdb re-analysed the 5' RACE reads in MiXCR, keeping a single row per CDR3 protein. This sample carries about 190,000 distinct CDR3 sequences, 18% of them seen once, and the ten largest clones take roughly 2.3%. The sequencing input was PBMCs or a T cell subset sorted from them (not recorded which). All receptors derive from an adult woman who had mild COVID-19 (a few samples of this study predate the infection). Cell type and time point are not known.

This clonotype was recorded at least ten times. The chain carries TRBV2 and TRBJ2-2, with TRBD1 matching 9 bases. Per the germline V gene, CDR1 is SNHLY and CDR2 is FYNNEI. The CDR3 is 13 amino acids. Unmatched junction bases numbered 4, after V lost 6 bases and J lost 8 bases. CDR3 in amino acids: CASRGQGGGELFF. For the CDR3, the DNA is TGTGCCAGCAGGGGACAGGGAGGTGGGGAGCTGTTTTTT. Variable domain in full (rest from reference TRBV2 and TRBJ2-2): EPEVTQTPSHQVTQMGQEVILRCVPISNHLYFYWYRQILGQKVEFLVSFYNNEISEKSEIFDDQFSVERPDGSNFTLKIRSTKLEDSAMYFCASRGQGGGELFFGEGSRLTVL.

The rearrangement uses TRBV24-1 and TRBJ2-1; 8 nucleotides match TRBD1. Looked up from germline, CDR1 is KGHDR and CDR2 is SFDVKD. This CDR3 is built from 14 residues. The V and J ends lost 3 bases and 8 bases, in that order; junction bases with no gene match: 5. For the CDR3, the DNA is TGTGCCACCAGTGATCCTGGACAGGGCTATGAGCAGTTCTTC. Its protein product is CATSDPGQGYEQFF.

This sequence joins TRBV18 and TRBJ1-2, with D perhaps TRBD1 (5 bases). Germline V gene data show CDR1 as KGHSH and CDR2 as LQKENI. V gave up 3 bases and J gave up 8 bases, with 13 bases separating them. The CDR3 totals 13 residues. DNA for the CDR3: TGTGCCAGCTCACCCCGACAGCCCCCAGGCTACACCTTC. Translating gives CASSPRQPPGYTF.

This clonotype showed up many times. The chain links TRBV12-3 or TRBV12-4 to TRBJ2-5, with 11 bases matching TRBD1. The CDR3 runs to 16 residues. V dropped 4 bases and J dropped 5; count of bases not matched to a gene: 9. The chain's CDR3 is CASSSERTGGYETQYF. For the CDR3, the DNA is TGTGCCAGCAGTTCCGAGAGGACAGGGGGCTATGAGACCCAGTACTTC.

The chain couples TRBV18 to TRBJ2-3; 8 bases are shared with TRBD1. Trimming removed 2 bases from V and 6 bases from J; junction bases left unmatched: 7. The CDR3 contains 15 residues. Germline V gene sequence: CDR1 KGHSH, CDR2 LQKENI. The CDR3 DNA reads TGTGCCAGCTCACCATCCGGGACAGGCAGCGATACGCAGTATTTT. The encoded protein is CASSPSGTGSDTQYF.

This clonotype has just a few counts. This rearrangement joins TRBV29-1 to TRBJ2-7, with 15 bases that match TRBD2. In germline, CDR1 is SQVTM, CDR2 ANQGSEA. This CDR3 has 16 amino acids. The V segment lost 6 bases and the J segment 1 base; nucleotides outside the gene matches: 7. The CDR3 DNA reads TGCAGCGTGGGCCCCGGGACTAGCGGGAGGTCCTACGAGCAGTACTTC. This sequence encodes CSVGPGTSGRSYEQYF.

The genes are TRBV12-3 or TRBV12-4 and TRBJ2-5; the match to TRBD2 covers 9 bases. The length of the CDR3 is 13 residues. Trimming at V came to 6 bases and at J to 5 bases, leaving 4 bases not matched to a gene. In nucleotides, the CDR3 is TGTGCCAGCAGGATAGCGGGAGTGGAGACCCAGTACTTC. Its protein product is CASRIAGVETQYF.

The chain is built from TRBV6-1 and TRBJ2-3; no clear D. The germline gives CDR1 MNHNS, CDR2 SASEGT. Trimming left V 1 base short and J 6 bases short, with 8 bases between. The CDR3 is made up of 13 amino acids. The DNA for the CDR3 is TGTGCCAGCAGTGAAGTGATGGGGGATACGCAGTATTTT. It specifies CASSEVMGDTQYF.

The rearrangement uses TRBV4-1 and TRBJ1-3; D is uncertain. The CDR3 is made up of 16 amino acids. V was pared by 0 bases and J by 5 bases, with 14 bases between. Germline CDR1 is MGHRA and CDR2 is YSYEKL. CDR3 DNA: TGCGCCAGCAGCCAAGAGCGGGGTCTTATTCGAAACACCATATATTTT. Protein sequence: CASSQERGLIRNTIYF.

This clonotype was found a few times. The V gene is TRBV7-8, the J gene TRBJ2-5; the match to TRBD1 covers 9 bases. V lost 5 bases, J lost 4 bases, and 2 bases stayed unmatched. The CDR3 contains 13 residues. Germline assignment: CDR1 SGHVS and CDR2 FQNEAQ. CDR3 residues: CASSEDRGETQYF. In DNA form, the CDR3 reads TGTGCCAGCAGCGAGGACAGGGGAGAGACCCAGTACTTC.

The chain has TRBV20-1 and TRBJ2-5; 14 bases match TRBD2. This CDR3 region has 15 residues. The ends lost 4 bases at V and 7 bases at J; junction bases unmatched: 8. From germline, CDR1 is DFQATT and CDR2 SNEGSKA (reference sequence). The CDR3, as DNA: TGCAGTGCTAAGACTAGCGGGAGGGAACCAGGGACCCAGTACTTC. It is translated as CSAKTSGREPGTQYF.

The V call is TRBV30, the J call TRBJ2-1; TRBD2 agrees at 7 bases. V was pared by 4 bases and J by 6 bases, with 6 bases of the junction left unmatched. CDR3 size: 13 residues. CDR1 is GTSNPN, CDR2 SVGIG, per germline (reference sequence). The CDR3 coding sequence is TGTGCCTGGAATGGGAGGGCCGTCAATGAGCAGTTCTTC. Translation: CAWNGRAVNEQFF.

The chain employs TRBV20-1 and TRBJ1-6, with D uncertain. The CDR3 sequence is 15 residues long. The V gene's germline CDR1 is DFQATT and CDR2 SNEGSKA (reference sequence). Trimming stripped 6 bases from V and 3 bases from J, with 15 bases between. The CDR3 region is CSAQVRGVYNSPLHF. As DNA, the CDR3 is TGCAGTGCGCAGGTCCGTGGAGTCTATAATTCACCCCTCCACTTT.

A few counts support this clonotype. The J gene is TRBJ2-5, the V gene TRBV5-1; TRBD1 is a possible D gene (6 bases). Looked up from germline, CDR1 is SGHRS and CDR2 is YFSETQ. The V and J ends lost 3 bases and 1 base respectively, with 7 bases between them. The CDR3 loop spans 13 amino acids. The CDR3 sequence: CASSWTAQETQYF. The CDR3 DNA follows: TGCGCCAGCAGCTGGACAGCCCAAGAGACCCAGTACTTC.

This clonotype has a handful of counts. This sequence joins TRBV6-1 and TRBJ1-5, with D uncertain. The CDR3 spans 16 residues. Germline lookup yields CDR1 MNHNS and CDR2 SASEGT. V was shortened by 5 bases and J by 0 bases, with 14 bases between the two germline ends. CDR3 loop: CASSFAGAYSNQPQHF. In DNA, the CDR3 is TGTGCCAGCAGTTTCGCGGGAGCTTATAGCAATCAGCCCCAGCATTTT.